These 8 T cell receptor beta chains were all obtained from the same sample, sequenced in a study of beta chain features in type 1 diabetes. Every bit of the isolated RNA underwent reverse transcription, so sequencing read expressed TCRB transcripts. Here immunoSEQ multiplex PCR was the method, and the copy in TCRdb shows in-frame clones only, minus some. This table has roughly 500,000 clones, 10% to 12% appearing once. The sample consisted of naive CD4+ T cells from blood. These receptors originate from a woman aged 18 to 35 in good health.

This clone was recorded at least ten times. Written as DNA, the CDR3 is TGTGCCAGCAGCCCGGTGTACGGGCGGAAGACCCAGTACTTC. Protein: CASSPVYGRKTQYF. The chain uses TRBV5-6 and TRBJ2-5; no clear D gene. CDR1 and CDR2 from the germline V gene are SGHDT and YYEEEE. The CDR3 contains 14 residues. With 4 bases removed from V and 6 bases from J, the gap between germline ends came to 16 bases.

In this sample, this clone turned up a few times. The chain is built from TRBV4-1 and TRBJ2-2; 9 nucleotides agree with TRBD1. This CDR3 comprises 16 residues. Germline CDR1 is MGHRA and CDR2 is YSYEKL. V dropped 6 bases and J dropped 3; count of bases not matched to a gene: 8. CDR3 DNA: TGCGCCAGCAGACAGCCGGGACAGGGATACACCGGGGAGCTGTTTTTT. It translates to CASRQPGQGYTGELFF.

The chain carries TRBV7-9 and TRBJ2-3; TRBD1 is a possible D gene (5 bases). CDR1 is SEHNR, CDR2 FQNEAQ, per germline (reference sequence). The V end was cut by 5 bases, the J end by 5 bases, with 14 bases between. The CDR3 has 14 amino acids. In nucleotides, the CDR3 is TGTGCCAGCAGCCCCCCCAAAGGGGTAGATACGCAGTATTTT. It codes for CASSPPKGVDTQYF.

The chain combines TRBV14 with TRBJ2-1, with TRBD2 as a possible D gene (6 bases). Trimming removed 1 base from V and 1 base from J, with 14 bases in between. In germline, CDR1 is SGHDN, CDR2 FVKESK. The CDR3 is 17 amino acids. CDR3 sequence (DNA): TGTGCCAGCAGCCAAGTAGGTCGGGGGACGTCCTACAATGAGCAGTTCTTC. Translation gives CASSQVGRGTSYNEQFF.

This chain connects TRBV5-4 to TRBJ2-3, with D possibly being TRBD1 (5 bases). This CDR3 is built from 15 residues. CDR1 and CDR2 (germline): SGHNT, YYREEE (reference sequence). V lost 6 bases to trimming and J lost 0 bases, with 14 bases between them. The DNA of the CDR3 is TGTGCCAGCATGTTGGCTGGGGCTAGCACAGATACGCAGTATTTT. Its protein product is CASMLAGASTDTQYF.

This rearrangement joins TRBV4-1 to TRBJ2-5, with 13 bases identical to TRBD2. The ends lost 6 bases at V and 2 bases at J; junction bases unmatched: 9. From germline, CDR1 is MGHRA and CDR2 YSYEKL. CDR3 length equals 17 residues. The CDR3 coding sequence is TGCGCCAGCAGTCTCTTTGGGACTAGCGGGACTCAAGAGACCCAGTACTTC. Translation: CASSLFGTSGTQETQYF.

This rearrangement joins TRBV10-3 to TRBJ1-5; no clear D. In germline, CDR1 is ENHRY, CDR2 SYGVKD. This CDR3 region has 14 residues. V lost 9 bases, J lost 0 bases, and 12 bases lay in between. The CDR3 DNA follows: TGTGCCATATCCGCACTTAATAGCAATCAGCCCCAGCATTTT. This gives the protein CAISALNSNQPQHF.

V and J are TRBV5-4 and TRBJ2-3, with 11 bases that match TRBD2. The ends lost 5 bases at V and 4 bases at J; junction bases unmatched: 6. This CDR3 region has 15 residues. Germline values: CDR1 SGHNT, CDR2 YYREEE (reference sequence). The CDR3 DNA is TGTGCCAGCAGGGTAGCGGGGGGGAGAGCAGATACGCAGTATTTT. Protein product: CASRVAGGRADTQYF.